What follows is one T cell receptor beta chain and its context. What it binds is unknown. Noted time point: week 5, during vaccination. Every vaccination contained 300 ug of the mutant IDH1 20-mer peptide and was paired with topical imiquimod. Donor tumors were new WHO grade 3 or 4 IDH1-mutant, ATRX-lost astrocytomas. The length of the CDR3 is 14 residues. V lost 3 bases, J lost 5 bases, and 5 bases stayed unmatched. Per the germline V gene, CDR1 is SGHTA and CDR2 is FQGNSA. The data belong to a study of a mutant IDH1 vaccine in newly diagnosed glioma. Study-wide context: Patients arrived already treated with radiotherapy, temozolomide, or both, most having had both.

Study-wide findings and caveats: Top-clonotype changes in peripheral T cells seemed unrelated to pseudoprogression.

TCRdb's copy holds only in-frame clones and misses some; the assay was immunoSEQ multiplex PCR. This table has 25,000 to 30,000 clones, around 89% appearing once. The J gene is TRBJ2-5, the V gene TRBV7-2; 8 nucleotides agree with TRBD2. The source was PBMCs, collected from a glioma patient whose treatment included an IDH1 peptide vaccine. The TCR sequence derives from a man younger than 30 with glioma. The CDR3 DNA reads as TGTGCCAGCAGCTTCGGGGGGGGCAAGGAGACCCAGTACTTC. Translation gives CASSFGGGKETQYF. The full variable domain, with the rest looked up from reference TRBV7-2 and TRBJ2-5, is GAGVSQSPSNKVTEKGKDVELRCDPISGHTALYWYRQSLGQGLEFLIYFQGNSAPDKSGLPSDRFSAERTGGSVSTLTIQRTQQEDSAVYLCASSFGGGKETQYFGPGTRLLVL.